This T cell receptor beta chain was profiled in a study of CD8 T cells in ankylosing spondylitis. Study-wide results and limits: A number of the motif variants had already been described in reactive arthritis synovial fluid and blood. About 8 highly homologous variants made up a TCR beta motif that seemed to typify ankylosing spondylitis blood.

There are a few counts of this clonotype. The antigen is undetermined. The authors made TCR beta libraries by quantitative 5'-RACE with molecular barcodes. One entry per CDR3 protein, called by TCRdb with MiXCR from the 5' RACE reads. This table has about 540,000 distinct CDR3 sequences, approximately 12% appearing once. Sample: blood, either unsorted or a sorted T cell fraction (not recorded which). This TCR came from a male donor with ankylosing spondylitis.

CDR3 coding DNA: TGTGCCAGCTCAGACAGTATTCAAGAGACCCAGTACTTC. Its protein product is CASSDSIQETQYF. This rearrangement joins TRBV18 to TRBJ2-5; weak D call: TRBD1 (5 bases). Germline CDR1 reads KGHSH; CDR2 reads LQKENI. This CDR3 spans 13 amino acids. The V end was cut by 5 bases, the J end by 2 bases, with 9 bases between.